This T cell receptor (beta chain) was retrieved from a study of T-cell reconstitution after alpha-beta-depleted transplantation in children listed by TCRdb under 2016. About the study as a whole: Using TCR repertoire profiling, the study quantitatively followed how T-cell immune reconstitution unfolded in children after TCRalphabeta/CD19-depleted allogeneic hematopoietic cell transplantation.

Details on this clonotype: What this receptor recognizes is not known. No base qualities exist here, and no much larger clone lies one base off it.

Libraries were prepared through PCR. The sample was run on an Illumina HiSeq 2500. TCR libraries were prepared with molecular barcoding, using unique molecular identifiers to normalize TCRbeta repertoire quantification. TCRdb applied fastp at Q25 and MiXCR to the public reads, then kept only in-frame beta chains. Every distinct CDR3 protein forms one entry, paired with its most common genes and DNA. Present in this sample are about 500,000 distinct CDR3 sequences, 32% of which were seen just once. More than 2% of the sample goes to the ten largest clones. Per the germline V gene (reference sequence), LNHDA is the CDR1 and SQIVND is the CDR2. The CDR3 contains 13 residues, cysteine and phenylalanine counted. Only CDR3 DNA remains: 39 bases, in frame from the first base. V lost 4 bases and J lost 6 bases, and the count of bases not matched to a germline gene is 4.

The rearrangement joined TRBV19 to TRBJ1-1; 8 junctional bases match TRBD1. The sequenced sample was PBMCs from the stem cell graft donor, obtained from the stem cell graft. The source is a human donor who donated a stem cell graft to a child with aplastic anemia. The nucleotides are TGTGCCAGTAGTAAAGACAGGGGCGCTGAAGCTTTCTTT. Its product reads: CASSKDRGAEAFF. Beyond the CDR3, the reference TRBV19 and TRBJ1-1 genes provide the residues; the full variable domain reads: DGGITQSPKYLFRKEGQNVTLSCEQNLNHDAMYWYRQDPGQGLRLIYYSQIVNDFQKGDIAEGYSVSREKKESFPLTVTSAQKNPTAFYLCASSKDRGAEAFFGQGTRLTVV.